The 2 T cell receptor beta chains given below trace back to one sample, sequenced in a study of cytomegalovirus exposure and HLA in healthy donors. The primer mix had 60 Vbeta and 13 Jbeta primers. Data came from immunoSEQ multiplex PCR; TCRdb stores just in-frame clones and leaves some out. Its table records roughly 190,000 clones. Sequencing was performed on PBMCs. Receptor source: a young woman in good health and CMV-seropositive.

J is TRBJ1-2 and V is TRBV30; TRBD1 is a possible D gene (5 bases). The V end lost 2 bases, the J end lost 1 base, and 20 bases lay between the germline ends. This CDR3 region has 17 residues. Germline assignment: CDR1 GTSNPN and CDR2 SVGIG (reference sequence). CDR3 DNA sequence: TGTGCCTGGAGTCGCCGGGACTTCGAGCCCGGTAACTATGGCTACACCTTC. As protein: CAWSRRDFEPGNYGYTF.

The rearrangement links TRBV2 to TRBJ1-2; tentative D call: TRBD1 (5 bases). Trimming shortened V by 7 bases and J by 7 bases, and 19 bases separated the two germline ends. This CDR3 contains 14 residues. The germline V gene encodes CDR1 SNHLY and CDR2 FYNNEI. In nucleotides, the CDR3 is TGTGCCAGCAACGAAGTAGGGGATCCGGGTGGCTACACCTTC. Encoded protein: CASNEVGDPGGYTF.